Sequencing of this T cell receptor (beta chain) was carried out in a study of blood T cell repertoires in COVID-19. About the study: Italy, Spain and the United States were the sources of the convalescent and acute COVID-19 samples. The analysed material was cDNA or gDNA that came from T cells, B-cell-depleted T cells, or PBMCs.

Authors' analysis steps: Quantification of nucleated cells was approximated via reference gene primer amplification. The repertoire was sequenced with immunoSEQ multiplex PCR; TCRdb's copy has only in-frame clones and lacks some. D and trimming were read from the DNA, whereas the V and J calls and clone size are those reported in that table. The sample yields hundreds of thousands of clones, 88% seen once. J was trimmed by 6 bases and V by 2 bases; bases with no gene match: 3. This CDR3 comprises 14 residues. Germline assignment: CDR1 ENHRY and CDR2 SYGVKD. The table lists this clone with many counts.

The rearrangement links TRBV10-3 to TRBJ1-5; 8 nucleotides match TRBD1. The sequenced material came from peripheral blood. The receptor's source is a man between 18 and 35 years old with active or convalescent COVID-19. In DNA, the CDR3 is TGTGCCATCAGTGAGATACAGGGGGGTCAGCCCCAGCATTTT. Its protein product is CAISEIQGGQPQHF.